This T cell receptor beta chain came from a study of T cells in Graves' hyperthyroidism and ophthalmopathy. Study-level background: Peripheral blood was taken when the disease was first diagnosed, before any treatment began.

Diagnostic decisions used clinical symptoms, serum thyroxine and TRAb, thyroid ultrasound and orbital computed tomography. PBMCs stemmed from less than 13 ml fresh peripheral blood. Study-level findings and limits: Ophthalmopathy was identified by the model a median 6.5 months ahead of onset.

This clonotype came up many times. Antigen unknown. Amplified TCR beta CDR3 regions derived from RNA transcripts. The primer set for the first-round RT-PCR of the TCR CDR3 was HTBI. TCRdb used MiXCR to reprocess the multiplex PCR reads, holding one entry per CDR3 protein. Of over 200,000 distinct CDR3 sequences in the sample, around 16% were seen once. V shed 1 base, J shed 7 bases, and the junction held 5 bases outside the gene matches. The germline gives CDR1 SGHTA, CDR2 FQGNSA. The length of the CDR3 is 15 residues. This TCR came from a man in his forties with Graves' hyperthyroidism. The sample comprised blood. The rearrangement uses TRBV7-2 and TRBJ2-2, with 8 bases aligning to TRBD2. The CDR3 nucleotides are TGTGCCAGCAGCTTAGTTCGGGGGGGGATCGGGGAGCTGTTTTTT. Its protein is CASSLVRGGIGELFF.